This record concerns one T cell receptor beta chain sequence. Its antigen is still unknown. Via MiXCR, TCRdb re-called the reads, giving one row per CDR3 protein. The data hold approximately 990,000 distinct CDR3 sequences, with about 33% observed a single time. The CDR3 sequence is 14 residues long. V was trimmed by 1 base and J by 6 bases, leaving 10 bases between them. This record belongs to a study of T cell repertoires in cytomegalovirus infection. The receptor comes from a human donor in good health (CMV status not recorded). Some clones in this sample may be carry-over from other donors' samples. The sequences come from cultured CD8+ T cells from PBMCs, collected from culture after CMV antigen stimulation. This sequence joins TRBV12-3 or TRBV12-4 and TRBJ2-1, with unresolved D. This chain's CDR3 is CASSLGATINEQFF. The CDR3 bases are TGTGCCAGCAGTTTAGGGGCAACAATCAATGAGCAGTTCTTC.